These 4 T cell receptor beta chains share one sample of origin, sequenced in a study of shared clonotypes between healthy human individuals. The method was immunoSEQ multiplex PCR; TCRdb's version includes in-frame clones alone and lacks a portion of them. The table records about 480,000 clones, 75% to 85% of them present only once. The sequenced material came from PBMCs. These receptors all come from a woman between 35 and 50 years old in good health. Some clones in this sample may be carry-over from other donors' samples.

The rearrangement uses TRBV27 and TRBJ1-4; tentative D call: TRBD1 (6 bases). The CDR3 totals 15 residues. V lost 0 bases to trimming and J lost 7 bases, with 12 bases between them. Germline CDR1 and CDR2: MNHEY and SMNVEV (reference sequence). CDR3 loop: CASSLSWRGGEKLFF. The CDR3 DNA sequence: TGTGCCAGCAGTTTATCGTGGAGAGGGGGTGAAAAACTGTTTTTT.

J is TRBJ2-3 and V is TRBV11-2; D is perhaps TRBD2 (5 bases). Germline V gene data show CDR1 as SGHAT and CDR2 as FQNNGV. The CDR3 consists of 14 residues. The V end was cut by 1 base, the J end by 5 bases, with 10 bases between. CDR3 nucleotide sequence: TGTGCCAGCAGCTTAGGAGGGCCGCGAGATACGCAGTATTTT. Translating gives CASSLGGPRDTQYF.

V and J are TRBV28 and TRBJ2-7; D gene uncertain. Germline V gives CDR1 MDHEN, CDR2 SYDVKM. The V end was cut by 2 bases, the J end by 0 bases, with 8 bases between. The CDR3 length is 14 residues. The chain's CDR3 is CASSLTAFSYEQYF. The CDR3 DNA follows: TGTGCCAGCAGTTTAACTGCCTTCTCCTACGAGCAGTACTTC.

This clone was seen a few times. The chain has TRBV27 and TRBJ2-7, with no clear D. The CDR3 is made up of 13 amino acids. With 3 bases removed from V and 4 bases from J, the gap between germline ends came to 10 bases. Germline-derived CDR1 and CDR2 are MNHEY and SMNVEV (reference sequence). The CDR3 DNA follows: TGTGCCAGCAGTTTCGCCCTGGGGTACGAGCAGTACTTC. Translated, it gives CASSFALGYEQYF.